The rows below give T cell receptor beta chains drawn from one sample of a study of T-cell memory formation after mild COVID-19. One entry per CDR3 protein results from TCRdb running MiXCR on the 5' RACE reads. This sample has around 30,000 distinct CDR3 sequences; approximately 12% occur once, and the top ten carry 15%. Sequencing was carried out using PBMCs or a T cell subset sorted from them (not recorded which). These receptors all stem from an adult woman who had mild COVID-19 (a few samples of this study predate the infection). Cell type and time point are not known. Each CDR3 is given with its conserved first and last residue. The order of the fields is clone size, D gene, J gene, V gene, CDR3 protein, CDR3 DNA. D genes are given only for firm matches. The listing skips clone size in some rows; elsewhere it reads once, few, many or a size class.

many TRBD2 TRBJ2-1 TRBV30 CAWSVRREGTEQFF TGTGCCTGGAGTGTAAGGCGGGAGGGCACTGAGCAGTTCTTC
many . TRBJ2-1 TRBV9 CASSVGIGSSYNEQFF TGTGCCAGCAGCGTAGGGATCGGCAGCTCCTACAATGAGCAGTTCTTC
many TRBD2 TRBJ2-7 TRBV24-1 CATSARSGSGPYEQYF TGTGCCACCAGTGCCCGTAGCGGGAGTGGGCCCTACGAGCAGTACTTC
many . TRBJ1-2 TRBV5-5 CASSPILWASGYGYTF TGTGCCAGCAGCCCCATCCTGTGGGCGAGTGGGTATGGCTACACCTTC
. TRBD2 TRBJ2-7 TRBV7-8 CASSPLRFAGVHEQYF TGTGCCAGCAGCCCACTCAGGTTTGCGGGAGTCCACGAGCAGTACTTC
. . TRBJ1-5 TRBV7-8 CASSLLTVPSNQPQHF TGTGCCAGCAGCCTCCTGACAGTCCCGAGCAATCAGCCCCAGCATTTT
many TRBD2 TRBJ2-1 TRBV18 CASSPVSRLAGGGNEQFF TGTGCCAGCTCACCAGTTTCTCGACTAGCGGGAGGGGGCAATGAGCAGTTCTTC
few TRBD1 TRBJ2-7 TRBV6-5 CASRPGGTGAEQYF TGTGCCAGCAGGCCGGGAGGGACAGGGGCCGAGCAGTACTTC
many TRBD1 TRBJ1-1 TRBV3-1 CASSPRDSLTTEAFF TGTGCCAGCAGCCCACGGGACAGTCTTACTACTGAAGCTTTCTTT
many TRBD1 TRBJ2-5 TRBV5-4 CASSPGQGRQTQYF TGTGCCAGCAGCCCCGGACAGGGGAGGCAGACCCAGTACTTC
many . TRBJ2-5 TRBV10-3 CAITTSPQETQYF TGTGCCATCACGACAAGCCCCCAAGAGACCCAGTACTTC
. . TRBJ1-3 TRBV30 CAWSSDISGNTIYF TGTGCCTGGAGTTCCGACATCTCGGGAAACACCATATATTTT
many . TRBJ2-7 TRBV5-1 CASSLGFGGSSYEQYF TGCGCCAGCAGCTTGGGATTCGGGGGAAGCTCCTACGAGCAGTACTTC
many . TRBJ1-1 TRBV10-3 CATSQPRGNTEAFF TGTGCCACCTCCCAGCCCAGGGGGAACACTGAAGCTTTCTTT
many TRBD2 TRBJ2-1 TRBV11-2 CASSWRGGRLAGYNEQFF TGTGCCAGCAGCTGGAGGGGGGGGAGACTAGCGGGATACAATGAGCAGTTCTTC
many . TRBJ1-6 TRBV15 CATSSDSGTLARWNSPLHF TGTGCCACCAGCAGCGATTCCGGGACGTTAGCTCGATGGAATTCACCCCTCCACTTT
many . TRBJ2-3 TRBV18 CASSPPSTPRQYF TGTGCCAGCTCACCACCGAGTACGCCCCGGCAGTATTTT
many . TRBJ1-1 TRBV2 CASSRDGLAGEAFF TGTGCCAGCAGTAGGGACGGACTCGCTGGCGAAGCTTTCTTT
many TRBD2 TRBJ2-7 TRBV7-8 CASTRTSGPYEQYF TGTGCCAGCACCAGGACTAGCGGGCCCTACGAGCAGTACTTC
many TRBD1 TRBJ2-7 TRBV3-1 CASSPWTGGSYEQYF TGTGCCAGCAGCCCTTGGACAGGGGGCTCCTACGAGCAGTACTTC
few TRBD2 TRBJ2-1 TRBV19 CASSIAKLAGGQNSHEQFF TGTGCCAGTAGTATAGCGAAACTAGCGGGGGGGCAGAATAGTCATGAGCAGTTCTTC
many . TRBJ1-2 TRBV28 CAGRKGGDRYTF TGTGCCGGCCGGAAAGGGGGGGACCGCTACACCTTC
many TRBD1 TRBJ1-5 TRBV20-1 CSAGTGGQPQHF TGCAGTGCGGGGACAGGGGGTCAGCCCCAGCATTTT
many . TRBJ2-4 TRBV21-1 CASSRIPRGVPLAKNIQYF TGTGCCAGCAGCCGAATCCCCCGGGGCGTTCCCCTAGCCAAAAACATTCAGTACTTC
many TRBD1 TRBJ1-1 TRBV10-3 CAISDRDRVILDTEAFF TGTGCCATCAGTGACCGGGACAGGGTCATATTGGACACTGAAGCTTTCTTT
many . TRBJ2-3 TRBV27 CASSHTGGSLITDTQYF TGTGCCAGCAGCCACACCGGAGGATCGCTTATCACAGATACGCAGTATTTT
many TRBD1 TRBJ1-1 TRBV14 CASSQDYPTGKAFF TGTGCCAGCAGCCAAGATTACCCGACAGGGAAGGCTTTCTTT
many . TRBJ1-2 TRBV29-1 CSVIASSYGYTF TGCAGCGTTATAGCCTCTTCCTATGGCTACACCTTC
many TRBD1 TRBJ1-2 TRBV7-9 CASSLWDRESSYGYTF TGTGCCAGCAGCTTATGGGACAGGGAATCAAGCTATGGCTACACCTTC
many TRBD2 TRBJ2-2 TRBV6-2/TRBV6-3 CASSSGTRGTGELFF TGTGCCAGCAGTTCCGGGACTAGAGGCACCGGGGAGCTGTTTTTT
many TRBD2 TRBJ2-1 TRBV5-1 CASSLSSGGANEQFF TGCGCCAGCAGCCTTTCTAGCGGGGGGGCCAATGAGCAGTTCTTC
many . TRBJ1-1 TRBV5-1 CASSLVGGNTEAFF TGCGCCAGCAGCTTGGTAGGGGGAAACACTGAAGCTTTCTTT
many TRBD2 TRBJ2-3 TRBV9 CASSVSTSGGMGTDTQYF TGTGCCAGCAGCGTAAGCACTAGCGGGGGAATGGGGACAGATACGCAGTATTTT
many TRBD2 TRBJ2-3 TRBV5-1 CASSLGTSGGTDTQYF TGCGCCAGCAGCTTGGGGACTAGCGGGGGAACAGATACGCAGTATTTT
many . TRBJ1-1 TRBV20-1 CSARRAGNTEAFF TGCAGTGCTAGAAGGGCCGGGAACACTGAAGCTTTCTTT
many . TRBJ2-3 TRBV18 CASSPRDRTDTQYF TGTGCCAGCTCACCCCGGGACCGCACAGATACGCAGTATTTT
many . TRBJ2-1 TRBV1 CTSSQEVLAGYNEQFF TGCACCAGCAGCCAAGAGGTACTAGCGGGCTACAATGAGCAGTTCTTC
medium-sized . TRBJ2-6 TRBV29-1 CSVNSGANVLTF TGCAGCGTTAACTCTGGGGCCAACGTCCTGACTTTC
. . TRBJ2-2 TRBV2 CASSDYGAGGRLGELFFF .
many . TRBJ1-1 TRBV7-9 CASSLAVSTEAFF TGTGCCAGCAGCTTAGCTGTTTCCACTGAAGCTTTCTTT